This T cell receptor (beta chain) comes out of a study of OX40 agonist ivuxolimab in advanced cancers. Study-wide background: In this cohort, patients received ivuxolimab, an agonistic anti-OX40 (CD134) antibody.

Study-wide findings and caveats: Expanded clones tended on average to be more numerous among CD8+ T cells than CD4+. At 0.1 to 3.0 mg/kg and by week 6, clonal expansion occurred in CD4+ and CD8+ blood T cells.

Repertoires were generated with immunoSEQ multiplex PCR, while TCRdb's copy carries only in-frame clones and drops some. The data contain 82,000 or so clones, 85% to 90% of them singletons. This clone was seen once. What it binds is unknown. V lost 0 bases and J lost 8, with 16 bases in between. CDR3 length: 15 amino acids. Germline assignment: CDR1 PRHDT and CDR2 FYEKMQ (reference sequence). Sequenced material: CD4+ or CD8+ T cells sorted from blood, taken in a trial of the OX40 agonist ivuxolimab. The clonotype comes from an adult with an advanced solid tumor such as melanoma, head and neck, liver or kidney cancer. V gene TRBV13 combines with J gene TRBJ1-2; a possible D gene is TRBD1 (6 bases). As DNA, the CDR3 is TGTGCCAGCAGCTTAGGGACGTCACAGGGCTTGGGCTACACCTTC. This codes for CASSLGTSQGLGYTF.